The entry that follows covers one T cell receptor (beta chain) sequence. What it recognizes is unknown. The data originate from a study of vaccination and CD4 T cells after COVID-19. On the study more broadly: For each participant, vaccination comprised two doses of either the BNT162b2 or the mRNA-1273 vaccine.

Trimming cost V 1 base and J 6 bases; bases outside gene matches: 5. Germline V CDR1 and CDR2: DFQATT, SNEGSKA (reference sequence). CDR3 length: 13 amino acids. The study sequenced cultured CD4+ T cell DNA using the Oncomine TCR Beta short-read assay. The template was genomic DNA from cultured CD4+ T cells. TCRdb reprocessed the PCR reads with MiXCR, giving one entry per CDR3 protein. The repertoire holds roughly 14,000 distinct CDR3 sequences, more than 35% seen once, with roughly 5.9% in the top ten. Treatment reported: roughly 11-day PBMC culture with coronavirus spike peptide pools or control peptides (ViraFEST assay).

The sequencing here drew on CD4+ T cells from blood, cultured in vitro, taken before SARS-CoV-2 vaccination. The chain links TRBV20-1 to TRBJ1-2, with TRBD1 matching 7 bases. The TCR was taken from a human donor who had recovered from COVID-19. For the CDR3, the DNA is TGCAGTGCTAGAGGACAGGGTAGTAATGGCTACACCTTC. Encoded protein: CSARGQGSNGYTF.